This TCR beta chain was obtained from a study of blood T cell repertoires in COVID-19 (TCRdb year 2020). The study in broad terms: Collaborator samples came from the United States, Italy and Spain and covered acute and convalescent phases of COVID-19. The repertoires were released in a freely available public database intended as a resource for research on the immune response to SARS-CoV-2. Deeply sampled blood TCRbeta repertoires from subjects exposed to, actively infected with, or recovered from COVID-19 were included in the dataset. The sample metadata nearly always contained a de-identified subject ID, COVID-19 status, age in years and sex. The samples were drawn from the first 160 participants of the ongoing ImmuneRACE study and from over 950 subjects provided by 6 global collaborators. Where available, HLA class I and class II types were taken from metadata supplied by the sample provider and were not determined by assay-based typing. The material from the prospective study consisted of cDNA or gDNA derived from T cells, B-cell-depleted T cells, or PBMCs. Points the paper makes about the study in general: The quantity of clinical and demographic metadata differed by source and by participant and was supplied without curation.

Samples from volunteer blood donors who had recovered from COVID-19 were contributed by a second Seattle source. Collaborating institutions collected whole blood in K2EDTA tubes following their own protocols. For TCRbeta analysis, collaborators shipped samples as frozen whole blood, isolated PBMCs, or DNA extracted from either of those sample types. TCRbeta CDR3 regions were amplified from genomic DNA by means of the immunoSEQ Assay, a bias-controlled multiplex PCR. For the original study's pipeline: The number of nucleated cells in each sample was estimated by amplification of reference gene primers within the assay. To quantify the absolute abundance of each unique TCRbeta CDR3 rearrangement, sequence reads were collapsed and filtered. For each sample, productive Simpson clonality was calculated as the square root of Simpson's diversity index across productive rearrangements. The immuneACCESS repertoire file appears here via TCRdb, limited to in-frame rearrangements. These files lack a portion of the clones; in checked studies, under half of the deficit traces to unresolved V genes, and the cause of the others is not known. V, J and clone size derive from that table, while D and trimming were established from the DNA sequence. This sample comprises about 190,000 clones, about 88% of them detected only once. The ten most abundant clones make up 5% to 8% of the sample.

V is cut by 7 bases and J by 0 bases, and the space between the germline ends is 11 bases. The CDR1 and CDR2 encoded by the germline V gene are SGHRS and YFSETQ. The CDR3 holds 14 amino acids from the cysteine to the phenylalanine. Just the 42-base CDR3 DNA is kept, in frame starting at base 1. In the case of this clone: Its antigen is still unknown. Per-nucleotide qualities are absent, and no much larger clonotype sits a single base away.

Sequenced sample: peripheral blood. The sequence derives from a woman aged 35 to 49 who had recovered from COVID-19. The rearrangement combines TRBV5-1 with TRBJ2-1; the D gene identity is not certain. The bases read TGCGCCAGCGCGGATGCTAGCTCCTACAATGAGCAGTTCTTC. This sequence encodes CASADASSYNEQFF. Full variable domain (CDR3 extended with the reference TRBV5-1 and TRBJ2-1 proteins): KAGVTQTPRYLIKTRGQQVTLSCSPISGHRSVSWYQQTPGQGLQFLFEYFSETQRNKGNFPGRFSGRQFSNSRSEMNVSTLELGDSALYLCASADASSYNEQFFGPGTRLTVL.